This T cell receptor (beta chain) emerged from a study of tumor-infiltrating lymphocytes in oesophageal squamous cell carcinoma. In TCRdb, the PCR reads were re-called with MiXCR into one record per CDR3 protein. The sample contains approximately 10,000 distinct CDR3 sequences, around 53% of which appear only once. Germline assignment: CDR1 SGHVS and CDR2 FNYEAQ. The CDR3 is made up of 13 amino acids. The receptor comes from a female donor with esophageal squamous cell carcinoma. The sequencing sample was made of esophageal tumor tissue. This chain uses TRBV7-6 with TRBJ2-5; 7 bases fit TRBD1. The J call may be wrong; the DNA end is better matched by TRBJ2-7. CDR3 nucleotide sequence: TGTGCCAGCAGCTGGACAGGTCCCTACGAGCAGTACTTC. Protein: CASSWTGPYEQYF.